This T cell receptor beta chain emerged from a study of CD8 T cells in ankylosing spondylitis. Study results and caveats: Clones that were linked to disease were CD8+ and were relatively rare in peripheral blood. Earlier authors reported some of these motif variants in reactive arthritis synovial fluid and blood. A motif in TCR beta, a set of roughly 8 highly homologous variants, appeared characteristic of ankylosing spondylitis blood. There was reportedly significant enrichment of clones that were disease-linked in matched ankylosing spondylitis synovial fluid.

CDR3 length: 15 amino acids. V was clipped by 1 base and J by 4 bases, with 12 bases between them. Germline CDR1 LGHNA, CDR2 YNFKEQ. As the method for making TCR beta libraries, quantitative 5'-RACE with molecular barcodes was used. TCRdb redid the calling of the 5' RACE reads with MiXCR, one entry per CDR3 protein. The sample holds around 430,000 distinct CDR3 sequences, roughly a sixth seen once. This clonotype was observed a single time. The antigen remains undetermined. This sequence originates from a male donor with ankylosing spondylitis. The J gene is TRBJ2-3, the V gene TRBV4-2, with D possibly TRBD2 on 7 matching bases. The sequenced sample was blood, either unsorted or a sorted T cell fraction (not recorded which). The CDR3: CASSQVGGGPDTQYF. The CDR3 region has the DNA TGTGCCAGCAGCCAAGTCGGCGGGGGCCCAGATACGCAGTATTTT.